These T cell receptor beta chains were read from a single sample in a study of T cells in Graves' hyperthyroidism and ophthalmopathy. TCRdb fed the multiplex PCR reads into MiXCR, producing one record per CDR3 protein. The profile shows almost 600,000 distinct CDR3 sequences, about 15% of them singletons. Sequenced material: blood. The receptors here all came from a woman younger than 45 with Graves' hyperthyroidism that later progressed to Graves' ophthalmopathy. Both conserved end residues are part of each CDR3. The order of the fields is CDR3 length, J gene, V gene, CDR3 protein.

13 | TRBJ2-3 | TRBV10-3 | CAIRDREPDTQYF
15 | TRBJ2-5 | TRBV28 | CASSPPGESQETQYF
15 | TRBJ2-3 | TRBV19 | CASSIGPLSADTQYF
16 | TRBJ2-7 | TRBV3-1 | CASSGRTANFSYEQYF
17 | TRBJ2-2 | TRBV10-3 | CAISEPSGSENTGELFF
15 | TRBJ1-2 | TRBV5-1 | CASSLDRVEVYGYTF
11 | TRBJ2-2 | TRBV19 | CASNGAGELFF
15 | TRBJ1-5 | TRBV10-3 | CAISGETGGSQPQHF
20 | TRBJ2-3 | TRBV7-9 | CASSATLLAGGPRRTDTQYF
15 | TRBJ2-7 | TRBV12-3/TRBV12-4 | CASSLGPGPALQQYF
17 | TRBJ2-3 | TRBV24-1 | CATSDSPGPRITDTQYF
13 | TRBJ1-2 | TRBV5-6 | CASSLTGWEGYTF
13 | TRBJ1-1 | TRBV29-1 | CSVVGQKNTEAFF
17 | TRBJ2-7 | TRBV3-1 | CASSRVLGEGSSYEQYF
15 | TRBJ2-6 | TRBV28 | CASSLGGTGANVLTF
15 | TRBJ1-5 | TRBV20-1 | CSARDWGGNNQPQHF
16 | TRBJ1-1 | TRBV27 | CASSPLTGVTNTEAFF
13 | TRBJ2-4 | TRBV5-6 | CASTTGLGAPQYF
12 | TRBJ1-2 | TRBV20-1 | CSASEGYYGYTF
16 | TRBJ2-1 | TRBV7-2 | CASSLAGQGNYNEQFF
16 | TRBJ1-5 | TRBV5-1 | CASSLEGRDSNQPQHF
16 | TRBJ2-1 | TRBV7-3 | CASSPSLALSYNEQFF